This TCR beta chain was identified during a study of shared T cell receptors in the human thymus. Trimming removed 8 bases from V and 5 bases from J; junction bases left unmatched: 13. From germline, CDR1 is LNHDA and CDR2 SQIVND (reference sequence). This CDR3 comprises 16 residues. Produced via immunoSEQ multiplex PCR; TCRdb's table is partial and in-frame only. The sample lists about 540,000 clones, approximately 80% occurring once. Another study also made use of these data, one on human thymus T cells. That study reports: The related literature has documented a marked overlap of thymic repertoires among unrelated individuals.

The source is a boy less than two years old with a congenital heart defect. This chain joins TRBV19 and TRBJ1-5; TRBD1 agrees at 9 bases. Sequenced: thymocytes. CDR3 sequence (DNA): TGTGCCAGTCAGGCCCGGGACAGGGATATGGATCAGCCCCAGCATTTT. Residues: CASQARDRDMDQPQHF.